A selection of T cell receptor beta chains follows, all from one sample in a study of breast tumors, draining lymph nodes, adjacent tissues. MiXCR, run by TCRdb on the multiplex PCR reads, gives a single entry per CDR3 protein. The table shows fewer than 150,000 distinct CDR3 sequences, with approximately 22% occurring only once. Source material: axillary lymph node tissue. The receptors come from a female donor with breast cancer. Some clones in this sample may be carry-over from other donors' samples. CDR3s include the opening cysteine and the closing phenylalanine or tryptophan. A D gene is named only where the DNA matches it firmly. The size field is filled for only some rows; it gives once, few, many or a size class.

v_gene	j_gene	d_gene	abundance	CDR3aa	CDR3nt
TRBV13	TRBJ2-3	TRBD2	many	CASSLEASGSTDTQYF	TGTGCCAGCAGCTTAGAGGCTAGCGGGAGCACAGATACGCAGTATTTT
TRBV24-1	TRBJ2-5	TRBD1	NA	CATSGGTGAQETQYF	TGTGCCACCAGTGGCGGGACAGGGGCGCAAGAGACCCAGTACTTC
TRBV20-1	TRBJ2-7	TRBD1	many	CSAVLQGIEYF	TGCAGTGCTGTCCTACAGGGGATAGAGTACTTC
TRBV19	TRBJ2-6	TRBD1	many	CASSIGQGLSGANVLTF	TGTGCCAGTAGTATCGGACAGGGGTTATCTGGGGCCAACGTCCTGACTTTC
TRBV7-8	TRBJ2-2	NA	many	CASSFATANTGELFF	TGTGCCAGCAGCTTCGCCACAGCTAACACCGGGGAGCTGTTTTTT
TRBV18	TRBJ1-2	TRBD1	few	CASSVGTEYGYTF	TGTGCCAGCTCGGTCGGGACAGAATATGGCTACACCTTC
TRBV20-1	TRBJ2-7	TRBD2	many	CSAPGRSSGGYEQYF	TGCAGTGCCCCGGGCCGATCTAGCGGGGGTTACGAGCAGTACTTC
TRBV4-1	TRBJ2-1	NA	many	CASSPRVTAETYNEQFF	TGCGCCAGCAGCCCCCGTGTGACTGCTGAAACCTACAATGAGCAGTTCTTC
TRBV5-1	TRBJ1-4	NA	many	CASSLDSGAEKLFF	TGCGCCAGCAGCTTGGATTCAGGGGCCGAAAAACTGTTTTTT
TRBV20-1	TRBJ2-7	TRBD2	many	CSPRRAGGNSYEQYF	TGCAGTCCCCGTAGGGCGGGGGGAAACTCCTACGAGCAGTACTTC
TRBV25-1	TRBJ2-5	TRBD2	few	CASSGSGRAWETQYF	TGTGCCAGCAGTGGTAGCGGGAGGGCCTGGGAGACCCAGTACTTC
TRBV24-1	TRBJ2-3	TRBD2	many	CATSDLGGGNTDTQYF	TGTGCCACCAGTGATTTAGGCGGGGGGAACACAGATACGCAGTATTTT
TRBV6-5	TRBJ1-2	TRBD1	many	CASRGRRGRYGYTF	TGTGCCAGCAGGGGACGAAGGGGGCGGTATGGCTACACCTTC
TRBV7-3	TRBJ2-1	NA	many	CASSLGGYSYNEQFF	TGTGCCAGCAGCCTAGGAGGCTACTCCTACAATGAGCAGTTCTTC
TRBV4-1	TRBJ2-3	NA	many	CASSQEGDTQYF	TGCGCCAGCAGCCAAGAAGGTGATACGCAGTATTTT
TRBV6-2/TRBV6-3	TRBJ2-6	NA	few	CASSYWPGRTGAAGANVLTF	TGTGCCAGCAGTTACTGGCCAGGCCGGACGGGAGCGGCTGGGGCCAACGTCCTGACTTTC
TRBV28	TRBJ2-7	NA	many	CASSFLEEQYF	TGTGCCAGCAGTTTTTTGGAGGAGCAGTACTTC
TRBV29-1	TRBJ1-2	TRBD1	many	CSADDGTGGAEGYTF	TGCAGCGCCGATGACGGGACAGGGGGCGCCGAAGGCTACACCTTC
TRBV9	TRBJ1-5	NA	many	CASSVSSNQPQHF	TGTGCCAGCAGCGTCTCTAGCAATCAGCCCCAGCATTTT
TRBV18	TRBJ2-5	NA	NA	CASSPPGTRQETQSF	TGTGCCAGCTCACCACCGGGGACGCGACAAGAGACCCAGTCCTTC
TRBV7-2	TRBJ2-1	NA	many	CASSPHSGEQFF	TGTGCCAGCAGCCCTCACTCGGGGGAGCAGTTCTTC
TRBV20-1	TRBJ2-5	TRBD2	NA	CSAFHPLSGGVRETQYF	TGCAGTGCCTTTCACCCCCTTAGCGGGGGAGTGCGGGAGACCCAGTACTTC
TRBV6-5	TRBJ1-2	TRBD1	many	CASSYSISDRGIRDGYTF	TGTGCCAGCAGTTACTCGATCTCTGACAGGGGCATTCGGGATGGCTACACCTTC
TRBV7-9	TRBJ2-1	TRBD2	many	CASSPFLAVGDNEQFF	TGTGCCAGCAGTCCGTTCCTAGCGGTAGGAGACAATGAGCAGTTCTTC
TRBV2	TRBJ1-4	NA	many	CASTTIQGTNEKLFF	TGTGCCAGCACCACAATACAGGGAACTAATGAAAAACTGTTTTTT
TRBV28	TRBJ2-7	NA	NA	CASSPNLQGHNEQYF	TGTGCCAGCAGCCCGAACTTACAGGGTCACAACGAGCAGTACTTC
TRBV3-1	TRBJ2-1	TRBD1	NA	CASSPNPGTGYNEQFF	TGTGCCAGCAGCCCAAACCCCGGGACAGGGTACAATGAGCAGTTCTTC
TRBV19	TRBJ2-5	NA	once	CASSDRQVWGPQETQHF	TGTGCCAGCAGTGACCGACAGGTCTGGGGTCCCCAAGAGACCCAGCACTTC
TRBV7-2	TRBJ2-7	NA	NA	CASSLGGHKQYF	TGTGCCAGCAGCTTAGGAGGGCACAAGCAGTACTTC
TRBV9	TRBJ2-2	NA	many	CASSVQVGLKAGELFF	TGTGCCAGCAGCGTACAAGTCGGGTTGAAGGCCGGGGAGCTGTTTTTT
TRBV25-1	TRBJ1-4	NA	many	CASRGGGHQKLFF	TGTGCCAGCAGGGGAGGTGGCCACCAAAAACTGTTTTTT
TRBV7-8	TRBJ2-7	NA	many	CASSFGTYTYEQYF	TGTGCCAGCAGCTTCGGGACATACACCTACGAGCAGTACTTC
TRBV30	TRBJ2-3	TRBD2	NA	CAWGGGLAGEPKFTDTQYF	TGTGCCTGGGGAGGGGGACTAGCGGGGGAGCCCAAATTCACAGATACGCAGTATTTT
TRBV2	TRBJ2-1	NA	many	CASRGTNYNEQFF	TGTGCCAGCAGGGGGACAAATTACAATGAGCAGTTCTTC
TRBV4-1	TRBJ1-2	TRBD1	many	CASSLTSDRNYGYTF	TGCGCCAGCAGCCTTACATCGGACAGGAACTATGGCTACACCTTC
TRBV7-9	TRBJ1-1	TRBD1	NA	CASSLASGQEAFF	TGTGCCAGCAGCTTAGCGTCGGGACAGGAAGCTTTCTTT
TRBV10-3	TRBJ2-3	TRBD2	many	CAIKELAGGPDTQYF	TGTGCCATCAAAGAGCTAGCGGGAGGCCCAGATACGCAGTATTTT
TRBV12-3/TRBV12-4	TRBJ2-1	NA	NA	CASSFGGLYNEQFF	TGTGCCAGCAGTTTTGGGGGGCTCTACAATGAGCAGTTCTTC
TRBV11-2	TRBJ2-1	TRBD2	NA	CASSTNQGLAGGLVVGNEQFF	TGTGCCAGCAGCACTAATCAGGGACTAGCGGGAGGGCTGGTCGTCGGGAATGAGCAGTTCTTC
TRBV6-6	TRBJ1-4	NA	many	CASSRGPGGEKLFF	TGTGCCAGCAGCCGCGGGCCCGGTGGTGAAAAACTGTTTTTT